These T cell receptor beta chains were read from a single sample in a study of T cells in localized non-small cell lung cancer. TCRdb's table, derived via immunoSEQ multiplex PCR, lists solely in-frame clones and lacks some. The sample gives some 2,000 clones, around 20% of which show up once; roughly 18% is in the top ten. The sequencing here drew on lung tumor tissue, taken before any cancer treatment. The receptors stem from a male donor aged 60 or over with stage I lung adenocarcinoma. Both conserved end residues are part of each CDR3. A D gene is named only where the DNA matches it firmly. Clone size is stated in some rows and not others, as once, few, many or a class when expanded.

size: NA; D: NA; J: TRBJ2-7; V: TRBV9; DNA: TGTGCCAGCGGAAGGCTGGGGTACGAGCAGTACTTC; CDR3: CASGRLGYEQYF
size: few; D: TRBD1; J: TRBJ2-6; V: TRBV6-8; DNA: TGTGCCAGCAGCAACCGGGACAGGGGGAGTGTGGCCAACGTCCTGACTTTC; CDR3: CASSNRDRGSVANVLTF
size: NA; D: NA; J: TRBJ2-5; V: TRBV18; DNA: TGTGCCAGCTCACCATCGCAGGCTACCGGGGAGACCCAGTACTTC; CDR3: CASSPSQATGETQYF
size: NA; D: NA; J: TRBJ1-1; V: TRBV9; DNA: TGTGCCAGCAGTGAACTGGGCAGGGCGCGGGGCACTGAAGCTTTCTTT; CDR3: CASSELGRARGTEAFF
size: NA; D: TRBD2; J: TRBJ2-5; V: TRBV30; DNA: TGTGCCTGGAGTACCCCCGGGGGTAGCGGGGGGTCGAAAGAGACCCAGTACTTC; CDR3: CAWSTPGGSGGSKETQYF
size: few; D: NA; J: TRBJ1-5; V: TRBV11-3; DNA: TGTGCCAGCAGCTTGTGGGGGGCTTCTAATCAGCCCCAGCATTTT; CDR3: CASSLWGASNQPQHF
size: few; D: NA; J: TRBJ1-4; V: TRBV6-8; DNA: TGTGCCGGGAGGGACTCCAGGCGGGAAAAACTGTTTTTT; CDR3: CAGRDSRREKLFF
size: NA; D: NA; J: TRBJ2-2; V: TRBV29-1; DNA: TGCAGCGTTCCCTCGAGCGCCGGGGAGCTGTTTTTT; CDR3: CSVPSSAGELFF
size: few; D: TRBD1; J: TRBJ2-1; V: TRBV18; DNA: TGTGCCAGCTCGGCCGGGTCCACAGGGGTCGACAATGAGCAGTTCTTC; CDR3: CASSAGSTGVDNEQFF
size: NA; D: NA; J: TRBJ1-2; V: TRBV5-1; DNA: TGCGCCAGCAGCTTGGGCAGGGCTGGCTATGGCTACACCTTC; CDR3: CASSLGRAGYGYTF
size: few; D: NA; J: TRBJ2-7; V: TRBV11-3; DNA: TGTGCCAGCAGCTTAGGGGCACCTTTGGGGACCTACGAGCAGTACTTC; CDR3: CASSLGAPLGTYEQYF
size: few; D: NA; J: TRBJ2-2; V: TRBV11-3; DNA: TGTGCCAGCAGCTTAGGCTGGCCTGCCGGGGAGCTGTTTTTT; CDR3: CASSLGWPAGELFF
size: NA; D: TRBD1; J: TRBJ2-1; V: TRBV11-3; DNA: TGTGCCAGCAGCTTAGGGGGACAGACCTACAATGAGCAGTTCTTC; CDR3: CASSLGGQTYNEQFF
size: NA; D: TRBD1; J: TRBJ2-5; V: TRBV11-3; DNA: TGTGCCAGCAGCCCCCGGGACAGGGGGTGGGAGACCCAGTACTTC; CDR3: CASSPRDRGWETQYF
size: NA; D: NA; J: TRBJ2-2; V: TRBV11-3; DNA: TGTGCCAGCAGCTTTGACCAGAACACCGGGGAGCTGTTTTTT; CDR3: CASSFDQNTGELFF
size: few; D: NA; J: TRBJ1-4; V: TRBV30; DNA: TGTGCCTGGAGTGTCTCCACTCGGGGTGAAAAACTGTTTTTT; CDR3: CAWSVSTRGEKLFF
size: NA; D: TRBD1; J: TRBJ2-5; V: TRBV18; DNA: TGTGCCAGCTCACAGGACAGGAACCAAGAGACCCAGTACTTC; CDR3: CASSQDRNQETQYF
size: many; D: NA; J: TRBJ1-2; V: TRBV11-3; DNA: TGTGCCAGCACCCCGGGGGACCGCGGCTATGGCTACACCTTC; CDR3: CASTPGDRGYGYTF